This TCR beta chain was observed in a study of shared clonotypes between healthy human individuals. General study findings and limits: With few donors, the genetic and exposure-history diversity represented was limited.

As concerns this clone: Its specificity is not known.

The germline V and J ends were trimmed by 6 bases and 1 base, with 14 bases remaining between them. Per the germline V gene, CDR1 is MGHDK and CDR2 is SYGVNS. The length of the CDR3 is 15 residues. Data came from immunoSEQ multiplex PCR; TCRdb stores just in-frame clones and leaves some out. This table has 2 million to 2.5 million clones, about nine tenths appearing once. The source of this sequence is a young man in good health. Some clones in this sample may be carry-over from other donors' samples. The material sequenced was naive CD4+ T cells from PBMCs. Subset of the sample: CD45RA+ positively selected. The chain employs TRBV25-1 and TRBJ2-3, with D possibly TRBD1 on 6 matching bases. The CDR3: CASSPGAGGTDTQYF. The CDR3 coding sequence is TGTGCCAGCAGCCCAGGGGCTGGGGGCACAGATACGCAGTATTTT.